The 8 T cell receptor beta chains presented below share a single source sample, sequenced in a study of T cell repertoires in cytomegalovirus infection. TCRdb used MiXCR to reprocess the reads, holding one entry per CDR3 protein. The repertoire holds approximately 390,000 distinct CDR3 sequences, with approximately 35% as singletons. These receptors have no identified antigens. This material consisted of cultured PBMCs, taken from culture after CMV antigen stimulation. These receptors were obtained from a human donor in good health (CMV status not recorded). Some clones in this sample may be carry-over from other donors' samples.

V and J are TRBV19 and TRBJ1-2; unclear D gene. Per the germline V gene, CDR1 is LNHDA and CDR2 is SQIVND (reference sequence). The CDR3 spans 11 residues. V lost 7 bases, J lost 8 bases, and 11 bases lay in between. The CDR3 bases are TGTGCCAGTAACTGGAGATACGGCTACACCTTC. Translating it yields CASNWRYGYTF. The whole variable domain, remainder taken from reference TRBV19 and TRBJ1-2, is DGGITQSPKYLFRKEGQNVTLSCEQNLNHDAMYWYRQDPGQGLRLIYYSQIVNDFQKGDIAEGYSVSREKKESFPLTVTSAQKNPTAFYLCASNWRYGYTFGSGTRLTVV.

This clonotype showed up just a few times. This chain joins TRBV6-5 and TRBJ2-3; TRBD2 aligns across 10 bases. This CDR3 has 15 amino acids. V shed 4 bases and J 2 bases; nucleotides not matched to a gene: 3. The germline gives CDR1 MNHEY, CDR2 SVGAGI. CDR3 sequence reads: CASSWTSGITDTQYF. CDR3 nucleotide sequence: TGTGCCAGCAGTTGGACTAGCGGAATCACAGATACGCAGTATTTT.

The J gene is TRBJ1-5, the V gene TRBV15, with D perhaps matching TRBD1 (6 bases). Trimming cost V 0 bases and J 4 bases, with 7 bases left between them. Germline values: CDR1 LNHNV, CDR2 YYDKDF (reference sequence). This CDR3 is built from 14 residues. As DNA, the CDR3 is TGTGCCACCAGCAGAGAGCAGGGGAATCAGCCCCAGCATTTT. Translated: CATSREQGNQPQHF.

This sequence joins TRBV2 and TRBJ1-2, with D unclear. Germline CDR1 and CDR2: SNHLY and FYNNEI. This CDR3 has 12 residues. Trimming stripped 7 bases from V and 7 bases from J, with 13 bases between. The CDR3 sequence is CASTPAAAGYTF. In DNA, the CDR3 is TGTGCCAGCACTCCGGCCGCGGCTGGCTACACCTTC. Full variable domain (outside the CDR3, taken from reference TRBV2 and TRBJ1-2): EPEVTQTPSHQVTQMGQEVILRCVPISNHLYFYWYRQILGQKVEFLVSFYNNEISEKSEIFDDQFSVERPDGSNFTLKIRSTKLEDSAMYFCASTPAAAGYTFGSGTRLTVV.

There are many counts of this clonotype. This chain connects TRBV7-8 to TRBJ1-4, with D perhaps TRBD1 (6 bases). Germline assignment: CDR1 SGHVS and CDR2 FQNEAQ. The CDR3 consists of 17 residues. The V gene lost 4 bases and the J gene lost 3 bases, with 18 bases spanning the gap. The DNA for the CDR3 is TGTGCCAGCAGCTCATACGGGGGCTGGGTACCTAATGAAAAACTGTTTTTT. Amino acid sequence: CASSSYGGWVPNEKLFF.

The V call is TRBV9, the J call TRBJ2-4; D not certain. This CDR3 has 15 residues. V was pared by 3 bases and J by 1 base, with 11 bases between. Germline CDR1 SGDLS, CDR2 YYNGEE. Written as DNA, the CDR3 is TGTGCCAGCAGCGCCGAGATGGGGGCCAAAAACATTCAGTACTTC. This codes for CASSAEMGAKNIQYF.

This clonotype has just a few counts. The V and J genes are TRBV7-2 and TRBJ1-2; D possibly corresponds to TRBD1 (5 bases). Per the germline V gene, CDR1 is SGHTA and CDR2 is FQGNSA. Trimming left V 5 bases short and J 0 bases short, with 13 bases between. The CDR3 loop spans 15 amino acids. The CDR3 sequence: CASSRDGRANYGYTF. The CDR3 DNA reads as TGTGCCAGCAGCCGGGACGGGAGGGCTAACTATGGCTACACCTTC.

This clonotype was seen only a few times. This CDR3 reads CASSTPGQSLEAFF. Written as DNA, the CDR3 is TGTGCCAGCAGTACCCCTGGACAGTCCCTTGAAGCTTTCTTT. The chain has TRBV28 and TRBJ1-1; D might be TRBD1 (6 bases). The CDR3 contains 14 residues. V dropped 5 bases and J dropped 7 bases, with 17 bases sitting between them. Looked up from germline, CDR1 is MDHEN and CDR2 is SYDVKM.